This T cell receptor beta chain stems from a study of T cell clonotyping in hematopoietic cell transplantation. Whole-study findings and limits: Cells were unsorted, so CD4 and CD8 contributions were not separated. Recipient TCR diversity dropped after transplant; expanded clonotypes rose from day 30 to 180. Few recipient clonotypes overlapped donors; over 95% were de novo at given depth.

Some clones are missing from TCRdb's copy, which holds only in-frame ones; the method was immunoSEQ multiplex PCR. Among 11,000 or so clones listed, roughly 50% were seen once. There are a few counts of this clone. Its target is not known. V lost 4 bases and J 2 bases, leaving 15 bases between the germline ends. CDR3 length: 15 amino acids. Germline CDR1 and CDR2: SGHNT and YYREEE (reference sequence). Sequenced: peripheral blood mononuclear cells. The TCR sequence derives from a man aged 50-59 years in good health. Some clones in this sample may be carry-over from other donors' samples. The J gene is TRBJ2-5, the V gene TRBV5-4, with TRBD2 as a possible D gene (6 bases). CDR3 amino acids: CASSPGTQEQETQYF. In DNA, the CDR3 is TGTGCCAGCAGCCCCGGGACTCAAGAACAAGAGACCCAGTACTTC.